This TCR beta chain was observed in a study of response to subunit inactivated influenza vaccine. TCRdb re-analysed the RT-PCR reads in MiXCR, keeping a single row per CDR3 protein. The sample consists of 610,000 or so distinct CDR3 sequences, around 13% of them appearing once. The material sequenced was PBMCs from blood, taken roughly 13 days after vaccination. The clonotype originates from a man in his fifties or sixties who received an inactivated influenza vaccine.

The CDR3 bases are TGTGCCAGCAGCCCAAGGGGACAGGGGTCCTACGAGCAGTACTTC. Translating it yields CASSPRGQGSYEQYF. The V gene is TRBV4-2, the J gene TRBJ2-7; 10 bases align to TRBD1. Germline values: CDR1 LGHNA, CDR2 YNFKEQ. The CDR3 is 15 residues long. The J segment lost 1 base and the V segment lost 4 bases, leaving 4 bases of the junction unmatched.